This T cell receptor beta chain was found in a study of naive and memory T cell subsets. Broader study findings: Naive and memory subsets had different power law exponents for TCR abundance.

J lost 10 bases, V lost 4 bases, and 27 bases had no gene match. This CDR3 comprises 20 residues. Looked up from germline, CDR1 is SNHLY and CDR2 is FYNNEI. On this clonotype: The antigen is unknown.

Both TRBC1 and TRBC2 were covered by a beta constant-region primer of two equimolar oligonucleotides. From the UMI-ligation and nested PCR reads, TCRdb called clonotypes with MiXCR, one entry per CDR3 protein. Seen here are 130,000 to 150,000 distinct CDR3 sequences, approximately 15% observed once, and the top ten hold about 0.13%. The chain is built from TRBV2 and TRBJ2-1; 8 bases fit TRBD2. The specimen sequenced was naive CD4+ T cells from blood. This clonotype originated in a human donor in good health. The CDR3 DNA reads as TGTGCCAGCAGTGCTGTCCAAAATCTAGCGGGCGCTCCAGGGACTAAAGAGCAGTTCTTC. Translated, it gives CASSAVQNLAGAPGTKEQFF.